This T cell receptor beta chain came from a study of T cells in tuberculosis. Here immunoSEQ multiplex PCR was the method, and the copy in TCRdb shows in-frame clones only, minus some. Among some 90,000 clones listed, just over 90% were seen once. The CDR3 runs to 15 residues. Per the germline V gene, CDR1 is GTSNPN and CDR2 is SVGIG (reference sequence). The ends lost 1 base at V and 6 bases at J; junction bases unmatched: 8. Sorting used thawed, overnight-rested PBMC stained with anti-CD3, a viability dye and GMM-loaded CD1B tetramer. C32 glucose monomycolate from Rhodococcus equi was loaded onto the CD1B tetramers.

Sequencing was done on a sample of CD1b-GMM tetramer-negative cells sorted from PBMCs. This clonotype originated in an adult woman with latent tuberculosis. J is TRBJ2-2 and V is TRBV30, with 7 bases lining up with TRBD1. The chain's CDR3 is CAWSADRVGAGELFF. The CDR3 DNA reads TGTGCCTGGAGTGCCGACAGGGTGGGTGCCGGGGAGCTGTTTTTT.